Listed below are T cell receptor beta chains from one sample, sequenced in a study of blood T cell repertoires in COVID-19. Profiled with immunoSEQ multiplex PCR; TCRdb holds only in-frame clones, not every one. The sample comprises roughly 180,000 clones, about 78% of which are singletons, and around 8.9% rests with the top ten. The source material was peripheral blood. These receptors all stem from a woman in her fifties or sixties with active or convalescent COVID-19. Each CDR3 is given with its conserved first and last residue. Each record gives: clone size, V gene, CDR3 length, J gene, D gene, CDR3 protein, CDR3 DNA. A D gene is named only where the DNA matches it firmly. Clone size is not always given. Where it is, it says once, few, many or a class for expanded clones.

.,TRBV6-5,15,TRBJ1-6,TRBD1,CASSYLGQGGSPLHF,TGTGCCAGCAGTTACCTGGGACAGGGAGGATCACCCCTCCACTTT
few,TRBV9,16,TRBJ2-1,TRBD2,CASSVDSGGLYNEQFF,TGTGCCAGCAGCGTTGATAGCGGGGGCCTCTACAATGAGCAGTTCTTC
.,TRBV5-1,13,TRBJ2-7,.,CASSLGADYEQYF,TGCGCCAGCAGCTTGGGGGCCGACTACGAGCAGTACTTC
once,TRBV7-2,15,TRBJ2-5,TRBD1,CASSLRGPFQETQYF,TGTGCCAGCAGCTTAAGGGGGCCCTTCCAAGAGACCCAGTACTTC
.,TRBV2,16,TRBJ2-2,TRBD1,CASSTSGGAGTGELFF,TGTGCCAGCAGTACCTCAGGGGGCGCAGGGACCGGGGAGCTGTTTTTT
.,TRBV30,13,TRBJ1-5,.,CAWNEQPNQPQHF,TGTGCCTGGAACGAACAGCCGAATCAGCCCCAGCATTTT
.,TRBV6-2/TRBV6-3,18,TRBJ2-2,TRBD2,CASSFVTSGGVNTGELFF,TGTGCCAGCAGTTTCGTAACTAGCGGGGGGGTCAACACCGGGGAGCTGTTTTTT
.,TRBV3-1/TRBV3-2,16,TRBJ1-2,TRBD1,CASSQDLAGGPYGYTF,TGTGCCAGCAGCCAAGATTTAGCAGGGGGTCCCTATGGCTACACCTTC
.,TRBV9,17,TRBJ2-4,TRBD1,CASSPRQGEEAKNIQYF,TGTGCCAGCAGCCCGCGACAGGGGGAGGAGGCCAAAAACATTCAGTACTTC
.,TRBV19,14,TRBJ1-4,TRBD1,CASSRQGPNEKLFF,TGTGCCAGTAGTCGACAGGGCCCTAATGAAAAACTGTTTTTT
.,TRBV7-2,15,TRBJ2-7,TRBD2,CASSLGTSGRLEQYF,TGTGCCAGCAGCTTAGGGACTAGCGGGAGACTCGAGCAGTACTTC
.,TRBV7-6,15,TRBJ2-5,TRBD2,CASSPGAGEGETQYF,TGTGCCAGCAGCCCGGGAGCGGGGGAGGGAGAGACCCAGTACTTC
.,TRBV10-1,14,TRBJ2-7,TRBD2,CASSDSGLAGGPYF,TGCGCCAGCAGTGACTCGGGACTAGCGGGGGGCCCTTACTTC
.,TRBV5-4,15,TRBJ1-4,TRBD1,CASSPQGGTVEKLFF,TGTGCCAGCAGCCCTCAGGGGGGAACGGTTGAAAAACTGTTTTTT
.,TRBV2,16,TRBJ2-7,TRBD1,CASSEPGTGNSYEQYF,TGTGCCAGCAGTGAACCCGGGACAGGGAACTCCTACGAGCAGTACTTC
many,TRBV6-2/TRBV6-3,16,TRBJ2-7,.,CASSYSPTDGLREQYF,TGTGCCAGCAGTTACTCCCCGACAGACGGACTACGGGAGCAGTACTTC
.,TRBV27,17,TRBJ2-2,TRBD2,CASSSTSGGPNTGELFF,TGTGCCAGCAGTTCGACTAGCGGGGGCCCGAACACCGGGGAGCTGTTTTTT
.,TRBV27,16,TRBJ1-5,TRBD1,CASSSSGTGTNQPQHF,TGTGCCAGCAGTAGTTCCGGGACAGGGACGAATCAGCCCCAGCATTTT
few,TRBV7-7,15,TRBJ2-2,.,CASSRGTPWTGELFF,TGTGCTAGCAGCCGCGGGACTCCTTGGACCGGGGAGCTGTTTTTT
many,TRBV5-4,15,TRBJ2-7,TRBD2,CASSLVGTSGYEQYF,TGTGCCAGCAGTCTGGTGGGGACTAGCGGATACGAGCAGTACTTC
.,TRBV19,13,TRBJ1-4,TRBD1,CASRPGGEGKLFF,TGTGCCAGTAGACCAGGGGGCGAAGGAAAACTGTTTTTT
.,TRBV7-2,14,TRBJ2-1,TRBD1,CASSPRQGGMEQFF,TGTGCCAGCAGCCCCCGACAGGGGGGAATGGAGCAGTTCTTC
.,TRBV9,19,TRBJ2-1,TRBD2,CASSPSRLREGFSYNEQFF,TGTGCCAGCAGCCCAAGTAGGTTGCGGGAGGGATTCTCCTACAATGAGCAGTTCTTC
.,TRBV28,14,TRBJ1-2,TRBD1,CASSLRQGNYGYTF,TGTGCCAGCAGTCTAAGACAGGGTAACTATGGCTACACCTTC
few,TRBV2,13,TRBJ1-2,TRBD1,CASSDRGLDGYTF,TGTGCCAGCAGCGACAGGGGGTTGGATGGCTACACCTTC
.,TRBV19,15,TRBJ1-2,TRBD1,CASSGPGQGFYGYTF,TGTGCCAGTAGTGGTCCGGGACAGGGATTCTATGGCTACACCTTC
.,TRBV2,14,TRBJ2-7,TRBD1,CASSEGRGLGEQYF,TGTGCCAGCAGTGAAGGCAGGGGGCTGGGAGAGCAGTACTTC
.,TRBV2,11,TRBJ2-3,.,CASTSTDTQYF,TGTGCCAGCACCTCCACAGATACGCAGTATTTT
few,TRBV7-2,16,TRBJ1-3,.,CASSQNRPGIGNTIYF,TGTGCCAGCAGCCAAAACCGGCCAGGGATCGGAAACACCATATATTTT
.,TRBV27,15,TRBJ1-1,.,CASSLVLPTDTEAFF,TGTGCCAGCAGTTTAGTCCTGCCCACTGACACTGAAGCTTTCTTT
few,TRBV7-2,14,TRBJ2-5,TRBD2,CASSFYGEGETQYF,TGTGCCAGCAGCTTTTACGGGGAGGGGGAGACCCAGTACTTC
.,TRBV20-1,11,TRBJ1-2,TRBD1,CSARGQGANTF,TGCAGTGCTAGAGGGCAGGGGGCCAACACCTTC
.,TRBV5-1,13,TRBJ2-5,TRBD1,CASSQDRGETQYF,TGCGCCAGCAGCCAAGACAGGGGAGAGACCCAGTACTTC
few,TRBV30,14,TRBJ2-2,.,CAWSGGTKTGELFF,TGTGCCTGGAGTGGGGGCACGAAAACCGGGGAGCTGTTTTTT
many,TRBV30,11,TRBJ2-7,.,CAWSDVREQYF,TGTGCCTGGAGTGATGTCCGCGAGCAGTACTTC
.,TRBV5-1,16,TRBJ2-2,TRBD2,CASSLAASGGGGELFF,TGCGCCAGCAGCTTGGCCGCCTCGGGGGGAGGCGGGGAGCTGTTTTTT
.,TRBV14,14,TRBJ1-1,.,CASSLKPMNTEAFF,TGTGCCAGCAGCCTCAAGCCTATGAACACTGAAGCTTTCTTT
.,TRBV9,18,TRBJ1-1,.,CASSEGFWRIRGNTEAFF,TGTGCCAGCAGCGAGGGTTTTTGGAGGATCAGGGGGAACACTGAAGCTTTCTTT
.,TRBV7-3,14,TRBJ2-3,TRBD1,CASRRTGDTDTQYF,TGTGCCAGCAGGAGAACAGGGGACACAGATACGCAGTATTTT
.,TRBV21-1,17,TRBJ1-4,.,CASSKGGGARTNEKLFF,TGTGCCAGCAGCAAAGGAGGAGGGGCGAGGACTAATGAAAAACTGTTTTTT
.,TRBV28,16,TRBJ2-5,TRBD1,CASSPAGTGGEETQYF,TGTGCCAGCAGTCCCGCCGGGACAGGGGGCGAAGAGACCCAGTACTTC
.,TRBV9,15,TRBJ1-1,.,CASSAFHTANTEAFF,TGTGCCAGCAGCGCCTTTCATACAGCGAACACTGAAGCTTTCTTT
.,TRBV28,13,TRBJ1-5,.,CASSSVSNQPQHF,TGTGCCAGCAGTTCAGTTAGCAATCAGCCCCAGCATTTT
few,TRBV9,14,TRBJ1-4,.,CASSAQESRGKLFF,TGTGCCAGCAGCGCGCAGGAGTCTCGGGGAAAACTGTTTTTT
.,TRBV30,13,TRBJ1-2,.,CAWTENDIYGYTF,TGTGCCTGGACGGAAAACGACATCTATGGCTACACCTTC
.,TRBV5-1,16,TRBJ1-5,.,CASSLGEGQSNQPQHF,TGCGCCAGCAGCCTGGGGGAGGGGCAAAGCAATCAGCCCCAGCATTTT
once,TRBV30,13,TRBJ2-7,.,CAWSRGPSYEQYF,TGTGCCTGGAGCAGGGGTCCTTCCTACGAGCAGTACTTC
.,TRBV5-1,19,TRBJ1-2,TRBD1,CASSWGAGTGGSPNYGYTF,TGCGCCAGCAGCTGGGGAGCCGGGACAGGGGGCTCTCCAAACTATGGCTACACCTTC
.,TRBV28,15,TRBJ2-1,.,CASSQDIRSYNEQFF,TGTGCCAGCAGTCAGGACATACGCTCCTACAATGAGCAGTTCTTC
.,TRBV9,15,TRBJ1-3,.,CASSPPGVTGNTIYF,TGTGCCAGCAGCCCCCCCGGGGTGACCGGAAACACCATATATTTT
.,TRBV4-3,17,TRBJ2-1,.,CASSQDLASALYNEQFF,TGCGCCAGCAGCCAAGATTTGGCTAGCGCCCTCTACAATGAGCAGTTCTTC
.,TRBV6-6,13,TRBJ1-2,TRBD1,CASRGTGDYGYTF,TGTGCCAGCAGAGGGACAGGGGACTATGGCTACACCTTC